The clone carrying this TCR beta chain came up many times. Its antigen is unknown. TCRdb independently ran MiXCR on the 5' RACE reads; one entry per CDR3 protein. The sample shows about 400,000 distinct CDR3 sequences, over 5% of them seen only once. The data belong to a study of T cells after yellow fever vaccination. Study as a whole: Some fractions had low cell numbers, and these were prepared with SMART-Seq v4 Ultra Low Input.

Germline assignment: CDR1 SGHRS and CDR2 YFSETQ. CDR3 length: 14 residues. Trimming stripped 0 bases from V and 7 bases from J, with 11 bases between. Study results and limitations: Clonotypes shared by both compartments, CD4 and CD8, made up a small share. Most primary-vaccination clones reappeared after the booster (around 95% CD4, about 88% CD8). FACS-sorted repertoires might harbor abundant contaminating clonotypes from the bulk population.

Sequences were derived from PBMCs, sampled 5 days after the yellow fever booster vaccination. The chain joins TRBV5-1 to TRBJ1-5; no clear D. This TCR was sampled from a man aged 25 to 45 who received the YFV17D yellow fever vaccine. CDR3 coding DNA: TGCGCCAGCAGCTTGGATCTGGCCGGACAGCCCCAGCATTTT. Translation gives CASSLDLAGQPQHF.